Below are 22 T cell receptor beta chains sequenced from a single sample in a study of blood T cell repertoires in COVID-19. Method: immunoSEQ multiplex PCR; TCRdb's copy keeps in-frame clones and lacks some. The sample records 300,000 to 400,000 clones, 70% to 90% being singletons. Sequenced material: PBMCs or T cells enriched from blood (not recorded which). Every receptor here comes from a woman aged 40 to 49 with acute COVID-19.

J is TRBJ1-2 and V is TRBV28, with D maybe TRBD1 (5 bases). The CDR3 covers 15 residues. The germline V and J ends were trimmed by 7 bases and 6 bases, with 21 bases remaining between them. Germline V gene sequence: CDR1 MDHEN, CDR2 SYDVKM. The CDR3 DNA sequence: TGTGCCAGCACCTCTCAAGGGCGGGGCGAGAATGGCTACACCTTC. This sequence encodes CASTSQGRGENGYTF.

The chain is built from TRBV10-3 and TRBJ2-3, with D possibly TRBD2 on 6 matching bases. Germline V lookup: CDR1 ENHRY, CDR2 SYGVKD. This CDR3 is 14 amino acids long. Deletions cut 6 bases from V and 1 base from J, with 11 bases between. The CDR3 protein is CAISPSGGTDTQYF. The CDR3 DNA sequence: TGTGCCATCAGCCCCTCGGGGGGCACAGATACGCAGTATTTT.

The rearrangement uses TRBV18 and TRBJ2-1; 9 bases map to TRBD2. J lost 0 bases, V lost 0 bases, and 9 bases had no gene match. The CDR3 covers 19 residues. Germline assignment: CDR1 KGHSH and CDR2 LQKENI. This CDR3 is CASSPPVGRGGLSYNEQFF. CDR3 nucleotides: TGTGCCAGCTCACCACCGGTTGGGCGGGGGGGCCTCTCCTACAATGAGCAGTTCTTC.

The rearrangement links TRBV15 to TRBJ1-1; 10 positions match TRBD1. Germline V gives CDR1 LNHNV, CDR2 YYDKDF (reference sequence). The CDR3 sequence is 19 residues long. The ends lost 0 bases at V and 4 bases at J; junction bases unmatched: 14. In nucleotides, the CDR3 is TGTGCCACCAGCAGAGATGTTGGGGACAGGGGCCTAAGGAGCACTGAAGCTTTCTTT. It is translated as CATSRDVGDRGLRSTEAFF.

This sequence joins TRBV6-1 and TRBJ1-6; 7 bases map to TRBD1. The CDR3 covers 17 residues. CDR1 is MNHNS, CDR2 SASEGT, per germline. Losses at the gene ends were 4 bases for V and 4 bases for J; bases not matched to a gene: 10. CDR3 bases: TGTGCCAGCAGTGCAACGACAGGGATTCGGTATAATTCACCCCTCCACTTT. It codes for CASSATTGIRYNSPLHF.

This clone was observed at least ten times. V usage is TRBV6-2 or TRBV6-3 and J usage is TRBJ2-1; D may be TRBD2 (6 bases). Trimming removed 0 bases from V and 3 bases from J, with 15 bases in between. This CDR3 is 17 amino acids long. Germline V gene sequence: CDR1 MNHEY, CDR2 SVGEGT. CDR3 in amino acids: CASSYSRDRHRYNEQFF. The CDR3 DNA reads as TGTGCCAGCAGTTACTCGCGGGATAGGCACCGCTACAATGAGCAGTTCTTC.

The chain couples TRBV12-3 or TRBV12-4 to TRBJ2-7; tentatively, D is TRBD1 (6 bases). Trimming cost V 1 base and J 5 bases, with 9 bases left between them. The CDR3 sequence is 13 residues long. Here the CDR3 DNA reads TGTGCCAGCAGTTTAGAGGCAGGGGACGAGCAGTACTTC. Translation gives CASSLEAGDEQYF.

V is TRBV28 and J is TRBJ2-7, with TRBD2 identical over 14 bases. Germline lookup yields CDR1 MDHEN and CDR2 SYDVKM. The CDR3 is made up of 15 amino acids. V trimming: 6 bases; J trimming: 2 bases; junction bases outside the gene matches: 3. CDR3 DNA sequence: TGTGCCAGCAGCTGGACTAGCGGGAGGACCTACGAGCAGTACTTC. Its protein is CASSWTSGRTYEQYF.

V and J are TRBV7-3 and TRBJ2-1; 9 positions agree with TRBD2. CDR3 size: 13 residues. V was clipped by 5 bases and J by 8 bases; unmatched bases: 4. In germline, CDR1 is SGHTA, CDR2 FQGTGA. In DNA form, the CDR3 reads TGTGCCAGCAGCCCGCCTAGCGGGGATGAGCAGTTCTTC. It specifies CASSPPSGDEQFF.

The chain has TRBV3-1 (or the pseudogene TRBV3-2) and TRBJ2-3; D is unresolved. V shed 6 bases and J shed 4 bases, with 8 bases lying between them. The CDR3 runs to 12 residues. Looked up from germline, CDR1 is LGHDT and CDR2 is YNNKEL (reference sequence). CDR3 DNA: TGTGCCAGCAGGAGTAGTGCAGATACGCAGTATTTT. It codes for CASRSSADTQYF.

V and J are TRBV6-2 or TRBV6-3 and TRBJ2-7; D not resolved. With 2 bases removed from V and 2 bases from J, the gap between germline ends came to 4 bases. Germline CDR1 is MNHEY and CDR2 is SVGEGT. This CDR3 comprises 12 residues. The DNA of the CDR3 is TGTGCCAGCAGTTACACAGCCTACGAGCAGTACTTC. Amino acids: CASSYTAYEQYF.

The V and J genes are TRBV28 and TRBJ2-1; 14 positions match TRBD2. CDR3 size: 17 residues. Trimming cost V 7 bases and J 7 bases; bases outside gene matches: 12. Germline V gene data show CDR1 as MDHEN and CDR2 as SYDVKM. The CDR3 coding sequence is TGTGCCAGCACCTCAGCGGGACTAGCGGGAGAGGGGAATGAGCAGTTCTTC. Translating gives CASTSAGLAGEGNEQFF.

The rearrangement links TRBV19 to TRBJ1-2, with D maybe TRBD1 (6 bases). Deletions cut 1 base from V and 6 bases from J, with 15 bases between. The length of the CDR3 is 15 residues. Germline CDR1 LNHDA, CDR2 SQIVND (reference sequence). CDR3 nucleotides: TGTGCCAGTAGTATAGTAGGACAGAACCTCGATGGCTACACCTTC. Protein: CASSIVGQNLDGYTF.

The CDR3 nucleotides read TGCGCCAGCAGCCACCGACAGGGGATGGACACTGAAGCTTTCTTT. It codes for CASSHRQGMDTEAFF. The chain carries TRBV4-3 and TRBJ1-1, with TRBD1 matching 8 bases. With V trimmed by 3 bases and J by 3 bases, 6 bases remained unmatched. Germline V gene sequence: CDR1 LGHNA, CDR2 YSLEER. The CDR3 is made up of 15 amino acids.

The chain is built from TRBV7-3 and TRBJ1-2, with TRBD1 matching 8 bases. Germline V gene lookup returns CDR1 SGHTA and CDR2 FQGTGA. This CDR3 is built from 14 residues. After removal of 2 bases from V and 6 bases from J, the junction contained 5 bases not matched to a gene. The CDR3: CASSLDGTGNGYTF. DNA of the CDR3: TGTGCCAGCAGCTTAGATGGGACAGGAAATGGCTACACCTTC. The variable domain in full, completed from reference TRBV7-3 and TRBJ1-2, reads GAGVSQTPSNKVTEKGKYVELRCDPISGHTALYWYRQSLGQGPEFLIYFQGTGAADDSGLPNDRFFAVRPEGSVSTLKIQRTERGDSAVYLCASSLDGTGNGYTFGSGTRLTVV.

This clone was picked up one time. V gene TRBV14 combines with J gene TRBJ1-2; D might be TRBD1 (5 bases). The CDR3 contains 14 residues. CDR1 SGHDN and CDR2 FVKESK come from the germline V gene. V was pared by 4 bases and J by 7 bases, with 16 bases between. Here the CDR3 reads CASSLVGIQGGYTF. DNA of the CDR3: TGTGCCAGCAGCCTAGTGGGGATCCAGGGTGGCTACACCTTC.

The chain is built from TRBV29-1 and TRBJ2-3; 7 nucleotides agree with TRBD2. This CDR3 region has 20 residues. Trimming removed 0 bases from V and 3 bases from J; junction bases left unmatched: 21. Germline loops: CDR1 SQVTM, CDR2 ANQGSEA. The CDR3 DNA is TGCAGCGTTGAAGAATCAGGGTGGGCCGGGAGGACCCTTTGGACAGATACGCAGTATTTT. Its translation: CSVEESGWAGRTLWTDTQYF.

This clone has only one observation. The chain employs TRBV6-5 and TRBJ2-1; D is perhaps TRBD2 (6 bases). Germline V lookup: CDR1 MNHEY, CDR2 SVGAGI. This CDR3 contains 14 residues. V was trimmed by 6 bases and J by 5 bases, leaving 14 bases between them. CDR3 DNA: TGTGCCAGCAGCCGAGGCGGGGCCAACAATGAGCAGTTCTTC. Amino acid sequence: CASSRGGANNEQFF.

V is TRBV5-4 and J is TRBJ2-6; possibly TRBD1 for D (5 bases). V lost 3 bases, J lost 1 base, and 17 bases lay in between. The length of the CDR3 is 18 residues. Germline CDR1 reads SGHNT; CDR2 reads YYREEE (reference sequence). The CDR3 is CASSSLLGLRSGANVLTF. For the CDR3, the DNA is TGTGCCAGCAGCTCCTTACTGGGGCTCAGGTCTGGGGCCAACGTCCTGACTTTC.

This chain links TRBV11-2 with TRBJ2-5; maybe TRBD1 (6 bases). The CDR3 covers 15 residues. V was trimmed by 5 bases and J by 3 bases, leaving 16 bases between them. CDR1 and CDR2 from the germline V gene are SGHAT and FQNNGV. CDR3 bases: TGTGCCAGCAGCCCCGGGACACATCCGGAAGAGACCCAGTACTTC. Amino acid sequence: CASSPGTHPEETQYF.

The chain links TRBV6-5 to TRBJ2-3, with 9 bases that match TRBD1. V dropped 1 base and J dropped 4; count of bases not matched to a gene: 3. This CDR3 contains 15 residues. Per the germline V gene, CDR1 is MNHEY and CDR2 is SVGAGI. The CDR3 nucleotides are TGTGCCAGCAGTTACTTGGGACAGGGTGCAGATACGCAGTATTTT. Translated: CASSYLGQGADTQYF.

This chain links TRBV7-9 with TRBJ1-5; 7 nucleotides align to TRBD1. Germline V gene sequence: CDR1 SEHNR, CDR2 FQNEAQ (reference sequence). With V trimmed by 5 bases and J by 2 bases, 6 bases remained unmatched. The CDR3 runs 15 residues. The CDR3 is CASSLGTEGNQPQHF. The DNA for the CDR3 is TGTGCCAGCAGCCTAGGGACAGAGGGCAATCAGCCCCAGCATTTT.